This TCR beta chain comes out of a study of T cell responses to AZD1222 COVID-19 vaccine. Produced via immunoSEQ multiplex PCR; TCRdb's table is partial and in-frame only. The repertoire has almost 70,000 clones, around 78% of them found once; the top ten carry approximately 23%. This clone appeared once. This receptor was taken from an adult who received the AZD1222 COVID-19 vaccine. The sequences come from peripheral blood, collected 28 days after the second AZD1222 dose.

CDR3 coding DNA: TGTGCCAGTAGTATTGGGGACGACTCTGGAAACACCATATATTTT. Translating it yields CASSIGDDSGNTIYF. This chain joins TRBV19 and TRBJ1-3; possible D gene TRBD1, 5 bases. The CDR3 totals 15 residues. Trimming removed 3 bases from V and 0 bases from J, with 9 bases in between. Germline V gene lookup returns CDR1 LNHDA and CDR2 SQIVND (reference sequence).